This TCR beta chain was recovered during a study of blood T cell repertoires in COVID-19. Study-level information: Material from acute and convalescent COVID-19 was sourced from the United States, Italy and Spain. Sources were T cells, B-cell-depleted T cells, or PBMCs; the material itself was cDNA or gDNA.

V lost 3 bases and J 6 bases, leaving 15 bases between the germline ends. The CDR3 loop spans 14 amino acids. Germline V gene data show CDR1 as ENHRY and CDR2 as SYGVKD. Study processing details: The authors estimated nucleated cell counts from reference gene primer amplification. Measured with immunoSEQ multiplex PCR; TCRdb has only the in-frame clones, and not every one. D and trimming were read from the DNA, whereas the V and J calls and clone size are those reported in that table. The profile shows around 130,000 clones, roughly 83% of them singletons. This TCR derives from a woman younger than 45 who had recovered from COVID-19. The chain recombines TRBV10-3 with TRBJ2-7, with a tentative D call TRBD2 (5 bases). Source material: peripheral blood. The CDR3 loop is CAISDQRDGGEQYF. DNA of the CDR3: TGTGCCATCAGTGATCAGAGGGATGGTGGCGAGCAGTACTTC.